This T cell receptor (beta chain) appears in the sequencing data of a study of blood T cell repertoires in COVID-19. Overall study context: Nucleic acid was either cDNA or gDNA, and it came from T cells, B-cell-depleted T cells, or PBMCs.

Here immunoSEQ multiplex PCR was the method, and the copy in TCRdb shows in-frame clones only, minus some. The table includes 250,000 to 400,000 clones, around 87% detected once. Germline CDR1 MDHEN, CDR2 SYDVKM. V dropped 2 bases and J dropped 4 bases, with 12 bases sitting between them. The CDR3 is 15 residues long. The receptor was isolated from a man aged 50-60 years with active or convalescent COVID-19. What was sequenced was peripheral blood. V and J are TRBV28 and TRBJ1-3; weak D call: TRBD1 (6 bases). CDR3 DNA sequence: TGTGCCAGCAGTTTAGGAGCACAGGGAGGAAACACCATATATTTT. Its protein product is CASSLGAQGGNTIYF.